The rows below give T cell receptor beta chains drawn from one sample of a study of post-analysis software for immune sequencing data. TCRdb passed the PCR reads through MiXCR, listing each CDR3 protein once. The sample includes roughly 410,000 distinct CDR3 sequences, about a third of them seen just once. The specimen sequenced was blood. Every receptor here comes from a girl between 5 and 17 years old with multiple sclerosis. CDR3s include the opening cysteine and the closing phenylalanine or tryptophan. A D gene is named only where the DNA matches it firmly. Clone size is not always given. Where it is, it says once, few, many or a class for expanded clones.

size: NA; D: TRBD2; J: TRBJ2-4; V: TRBV20-1; DNA: TGCAGTGCTAGAGATCTCGACGGGGGGAACCAAAACATTCAGTACTTC; CDR3: CSARDLDGGNQNIQYF
size: NA; D: NA; J: TRBJ2-5; V: TRBV29-1; DNA: TGCAGCGCACCGGTCCCAGAGACCCAGTACTTC; CDR3: CSAPVPETQYF
size: many; D: NA; J: TRBJ2-7; V: TRBV4-2; DNA: TGTGCCAGCAGCGCAATGGACGACTCCTACGAGCAGTACTTC; CDR3: CASSAMDDSYEQYF
size: NA; D: TRBD2; J: TRBJ2-3; V: TRBV7-3; DNA: TGTGCCAGCAGCCCCCTTAGGGCTAGCGGGGGGAGCACAGATACGCAGTATTTT; CDR3: CASSPLRASGGSTDTQYF
size: NA; D: TRBD1; J: TRBJ1-2; V: TRBV12-3/TRBV12-4; DNA: TGTGCCAGCAGTTCAGGGACAGGGGGTAGCTATGGCTACACCTTC; CDR3: CASSSGTGGSYGYTF
size: NA; D: TRBD2; J: TRBJ2-1; V: TRBV12-3/TRBV12-4; DNA: TGTGCCAGCAGTTTATGGCGGGGGGACTACAATGAGCAGTTCTTC; CDR3: CASSLWRGDYNEQFF
size: NA; D: TRBD1; J: TRBJ1-2; V: TRBV7-2; DNA: TGTGCCAGCAGCTGGGGACAGGGACGCGGCTACACCTTC; CDR3: CASSWGQGRGYTF
size: once; D: NA; J: TRBJ1-6; V: TRBV6-6; DNA: TGTGCCAGCCGGAATCGGACGGTTCCTTCACCCCTCCACTTT; CDR3: CASRNRTVPSPLHF
size: few; D: NA; J: TRBJ2-1; V: TRBV27; DNA: TGTGCCAGCAGTTTACGGGCCTACAATGAGCAGTTCTTC; CDR3: CASSLRAYNEQFF
size: NA; D: NA; J: TRBJ2-7; V: TRBV10-3; DNA: TGTGCCATCAGTGGGGGCCCTACCTACGAGCAGTACTTC; CDR3: CAISGGPTYEQYF
size: NA; D: NA; J: TRBJ1-4; V: TRBV4-1; DNA: TGCGCCAGCAGCCAAGAGGGGGGGGCAAATGAAAAACTGTTTTTT; CDR3: CASSQEGGANEKLFF
size: NA; D: NA; J: TRBJ1-5; V: TRBV6-1; DNA: TGTGCCAGCAGTGAGTTTAATTGGTTGGAAAATCAGCCCCAGCATTTT; CDR3: CASSEFNWLENQPQHF
size: NA; D: TRBD1; J: TRBJ2-5; V: TRBV29-1; DNA: TGCAGCGTTGCGGACAGGGGGCGCGGGGAGACCCAGTACTTC; CDR3: CSVADRGRGETQYF
size: NA; D: TRBD2; J: TRBJ2-1; V: TRBV9; DNA: TGTGCCAGCAGCGGAGCGGGGGGGACTTATTACAATGAGCAGTTCTTC; CDR3: CASSGAGGTYYNEQFF
size: NA; D: NA; J: TRBJ2-7; V: TRBV13; DNA: TGTGCCAGCAGCTTAGGCCTCAGTCAGCTTCTTTACGAGCAGTACTTC; CDR3: CASSLGLSQLLYEQYF
size: few; D: NA; J: TRBJ2-5; V: TRBV21-1; DNA: TGTGCCATCCTGAGGGGCAGGGGGTACCAAGAGACCCAGTACTTC; CDR3: CAILRGRGYQETQYF
size: NA; D: NA; J: TRBJ1-6; V: TRBV6-5; DNA: TGTGCCAGCAGTTACTCGGGGCAGGGTGTTTATAATTCACCCCTCCACTTT; CDR3: CASSYSGQGVYNSPLHF
size: NA; D: TRBD1; J: TRBJ1-2; V: TRBV5-1; DNA: TGCGCCAGCAGCTTGGCGACAGGGGGCGATCGGTTCACTGGCTACACCTTC; CDR3: CASSLATGGDRFTGYTF
size: NA; D: NA; J: TRBJ2-5; V: TRBV5-1; DNA: TGCGCCAGCAGCGGGTATAGCGATAAAGAGACCCAGTACTTC; CDR3: CASSGYSDKETQYF
size: few; D: NA; J: TRBJ2-7; V: TRBV5-1; DNA: TGCGCCAGCAGCTTCGGGACGATCTACGAGCAGTACTTC; CDR3: CASSFGTIYEQYF
size: NA; D: TRBD2; J: TRBJ2-5; V: TRBV9; DNA: TGTGCCAGCAGCGTAGGGATCTTGGCGGGGGGCTCAGAGGAGACCCAGTACTTC; CDR3: CASSVGILAGGSEETQYF
size: few; D: TRBD1; J: TRBJ2-7; V: TRBV5-1; DNA: TGCGCCAGCAGCTTGGGGACAGGGATCTCCTACGAGCAGTACTTC; CDR3: CASSLGTGISYEQYF
size: few; D: TRBD2; J: TRBJ2-3; V: TRBV10-3; DNA: TGTGCCATCAGTGACAGGACTAGCGGGGGGCCAGATACGCAGTATTTT; CDR3: CAISDRTSGGPDTQYF
size: many; D: TRBD1; J: TRBJ2-7; V: TRBV29-1; DNA: TGCAGCGTCCAGAAACAGGGGCTTTACGAGCAGTACTTC; CDR3: CSVQKQGLYEQYF